A selection of T cell receptor beta chains follows, all from one sample in a study of blood T cells in healthy people across ages. TCRdb redid the calling of the 5' RACE reads with MiXCR, one entry per CDR3 protein. The sample includes roughly 640,000 distinct CDR3 sequences, less than 35% of them seen just once. Input material: blood. The receptors were gathered from an elderly woman in good health. Both conserved end residues are part of each CDR3. D genes are given only for firm matches. Only part of the rows carry a size: once, few, many, or a class if the clone is expanded.

CDR3	DNA	V	size	D	length	J
CASSPGDRGTGELFF	TGTGCCAGCAGCCCTGGGGACAGGGGGACCGGGGAGCTGTTTTTT	TRBV7-3	few	TRBD1	15	TRBJ2-2
CASSFVGSSYEQYF	TGTGCCAGCAGTTTCGTCGGCAGCTCCTACGAGCAGTACTTC	TRBV12-3/TRBV12-4	many	.	14	TRBJ2-7
CASSLEPSSYNSPLHF	TGTGCCAGCAGCTTAGAACCAAGCTCCTATAATTCACCCCTCCACTTT	TRBV7-2	many	.	16	TRBJ1-6
CASSPTWVGEKLFF	TGTGCCAGCAGTCCTACATGGGTAGGGGAAAAACTGTTTTTT	TRBV27	.	.	14	TRBJ1-4
CASSFGTGGVRPEAFF	TGTGCCAGCAGCTTTGGGACAGGGGGCGTCAGGCCTGAAGCTTTCTTT	TRBV7-8	few	TRBD1	16	TRBJ1-1
CALGRGPSYNEQFF	TGTGCTCTAGGGCGGGGCCCTTCCTACAATGAGCAGTTCTTC	TRBV30	few	.	14	TRBJ2-1
CATSRDRRENYGYTF	TGTGCCACCAGCAGAGATCGGAGGGAGAACTATGGCTACACCTTC	TRBV15	many	.	15	TRBJ1-2
CASSYRRSNQPQHF	TGTGCCAGCAGTTATCGGAGAAGCAATCAGCCCCAGCATTTT	TRBV27	.	.	14	TRBJ1-5
CASSQEFTEHYGYTF	TGCGCCAGCAGCCAAGAATTCACAGAGCACTATGGCTACACCTTC	TRBV4-1	many	.	15	TRBJ1-2
CSVAPEQETQYF	TGCAGCGTCGCCCCAGAACAAGAGACCCAGTACTTC	TRBV29-1	many	.	12	TRBJ2-5
CASSKAGSRRQGTAFF	TGTGCCAGCAGCAAAGCCGGAAGCCGACGACAGGGGACGGCTTTCTTT	TRBV21-1	few	.	16	TRBJ1-1
CAWSVRVGRVDTQYF	TGTGCCTGGAGTGTACGAGTTGGGAGGGTAGATACGCAGTATTTT	TRBV30	many	TRBD2	15	TRBJ2-3
CSARADTQYF	TGCAGTGCTAGGGCAGATACGCAGTATTTT	TRBV20-1	many	.	10	TRBJ2-3
CSVVLAGVSNEQFF	TGCAGCGTTGTACTAGCGGGGGTGTCGAATGAGCAGTTCTTC	TRBV29-1	many	TRBD2	14	TRBJ2-1
CASSLVVSADTQYF	TGCGCCAGCAGCTTGGTTGTTAGTGCAGATACGCAGTATTTT	TRBV5-1	many	.	14	TRBJ2-3
CASSQAGRTYGYTF	TGTGCCAGCAGCCAAGCCGGACGGACTTATGGCTACACCTTC	TRBV3-1	many	.	14	TRBJ1-2
CATSSLAGGWSYNEQFF	TGTGCCACCTCGTCGCTAGCGGGGGGGTGGTCCTACAATGAGCAGTTCTTC	TRBV6-2/TRBV6-3	many	TRBD2	17	TRBJ2-1
CASSLYRGRTDTQYF	TGTGCCAGCAGCTTATATAGGGGACGCACAGATACGCAGTATTTT	TRBV7-2	many	.	15	TRBJ2-3
CASQQASGDRNEQYF	TGCGCCAGCCAGCAGGCTAGCGGGGACCGGAATGAGCAGTACTTC	TRBV4-1	.	TRBD2	15	TRBJ2-5
CASSLGWDRSNYGYTF	TGTGCCAGCAGCTTAGGGTGGGACAGGAGTAACTATGGCTACACCTTC	TRBV7-9	once	TRBD1	16	TRBJ1-2
CSVEWWGFNYGYTF	TGCAGCGTTGAATGGTGGGGTTTCAACTATGGCTACACCTTC	TRBV29-1	many	.	14	TRBJ1-2
CASSLGLGRGDYGYTF	TGTGCCAGCAGCTTAGGTTTAGGGAGGGGTGACTATGGCTACACCTTC	TRBV7-8	.	.	16	TRBJ1-2
CASSPNPSNQPQHF	TGTGCCAGCTCACCCAATCCTAGCAATCAGCCCCAGCATTTT	TRBV18	few	.	14	TRBJ1-5
CASSYRGQGVETQYF	TGTGCCAGCAGTTACCGGGGACAGGGCGTCGAGACCCAGTACTTC	TRBV6-5	many	TRBD1	15	TRBJ2-5
CASSLAALTSGGWGEQYF	TGTGCCAGCAGTTTAGCGGCCCTTACTAGCGGGGGTTGGGGTGAGCAGTACTTC	TRBV12-3/TRBV12-4	few	TRBD2	18	TRBJ2-7
CASSLSFSGGPQETQYF	TGCGCCAGCAGCTTGTCTTTTAGCGGGGGGCCCCAAGAGACCCAGTACTTC	TRBV5-1	.	TRBD2	17	TRBJ2-5
CASSTREGDRGYTGELFF	TGTGCCAGCAGCACAAGGGAAGGGGACAGGGGTTATACCGGGGAGCTGTTTTTT	TRBV7-8	.	TRBD1	18	TRBJ2-2
CASSGRGGARGTQYF	TGCGCCAGCAGTGGGCGCGGGGGGGCCCGGGGGACCCAGTACTTC	TRBV10-2	many	TRBD2	15	TRBJ2-5
CASSQGGMGDSPLHF	TGTGCCAGCAGCCAAGGAGGCATGGGGGATTCACCCCTCCACTTT	TRBV4-2	many	.	15	TRBJ1-6
CASSDGLAGSETQYF	TGTGCCAGCAGCGATGGACTAGCGGGGTCCGAGACCCAGTACTTC	TRBV7-2	.	TRBD2	15	TRBJ2-5
CASSLAPVGAIYGYTF	TGTGCCAGCAGTTTAGCCCCCGTCGGGGCAATCTATGGCTACACCTTC	TRBV12-3/TRBV12-4	many	.	16	TRBJ1-2
CAAGQGSTDTQYF	TGTGCCGCCGGACAGGGTAGTACAGATACACAGTATTTT	TRBV10-3	few	TRBD1	13	TRBJ2-3
CASLGGNTGELFF	TGTGCCAGCCTGGGAGGGAACACCGGGGAGCTGTTTTTT	TRBV2	many	.	13	TRBJ2-2
CSARDPGKALNTEAFF	TGCAGTGCTAGAGACCCCGGTAAGGCATTGAACACTGAAGCTTTCTTT	TRBV20-1	.	.	16	TRBJ1-1
CASSRGMTTQTDTQYF	TGTGCCAGCAGCCGGGGTATGACCACTCAGACAGATACGCAGTATTTT	TRBV6-1	many	.	16	TRBJ2-3
CASSVGATSGGNSGQYF	TGTGCCAGCAGCGTCGGGGCTACTAGCGGGGGAAATAGTGGGCAGTACTTC	TRBV7-3	.	TRBD2	17	TRBJ2-5
CASSRGQGFAEAFF	TGTGCCAGCAGCCGCGGACAGGGGTTCGCTGAAGCTTTCTTT	TRBV3-1	few	TRBD1	14	TRBJ1-1
CASSLTAGGSYEQYF	TGTGCCAGCAGTCTGACAGCGGGAGGATCCTACGAGCAGTACTTC	TRBV9	many	TRBD2	15	TRBJ2-7
CASSLAAGEGKNTF	TGTGCCAGCAGCTTAGCAGCGGGTGAAGGAAAGAACACCTTC	TRBV7-2	many	.	14	TRBJ1-2
CASIGDNYGYTF	TGTGCCAGCATAGGGGATAACTATGGCTACACCTTC	TRBV25-1	many	.	12	TRBJ1-2
CASSYSGVDTEAFF	TGTGCCAGCAGTTACTCAGGGGTAGATACTGAAGCTTTCTTT	TRBV6-5	many	.	14	TRBJ1-1
CATSDQRGTEETQYF	TGTGCCACCAGTGATCAGAGGGGGACAGAAGAGACCCAGTACTTC	TRBV24-1	many	TRBD1	15	TRBJ2-5
CATTPGGGRVQPQHF	TGTGCCACCACCCCCGGGGGAGGGAGAGTTCAGCCCCAGCATTTT	TRBV15	many	.	15	TRBJ1-5
CSARVGAGGTDTQYF	TGCAGTGCTAGAGTTGGAGCGGGGGGCACAGATACGCAGTATTTT	TRBV20-1	many	TRBD2	15	TRBJ2-3
CAWSRDNEQFF	TGTGCCTGGAGCCGAGACAATGAGCAGTTCTTC	TRBV30	many	.	11	TRBJ2-1
CASGTGGGGYEQYF	TGTGCCAGCGGGACTGGCGGGGGAGGCTACGAACAGTACTTC	TRBV28	.	TRBD2	14	TRBJ2-7
CASSGLFQETQYF	TGCGCCAGCAGTGGACTATTCCAAGAGACCCAGTACTTC	TRBV27	.	.	13	TRBJ2-5
CASSLAGARADTEAFF	TGTGCCAGCAGCCTGGCGGGGGCGCGGGCGGACACTGAAGCTTTCTTT	TRBV5-6	.	.	16	TRBJ1-1
CASTLDTMGYGYTF	TGTGCCAGCACCTTGGACACCATGGGCTATGGCTACACCTTC	TRBV28	few	.	14	TRBJ1-2
CASSPFRAGVYEQYF	TGTGCCAGCAGCCCCTTCAGGGCTGGAGTGTACGAGCAGTACTTC	TRBV5-6	.	.	15	TRBJ2-7
CSVGKGIGEKRFF	.	TRBV29-1	.	.	13	TRBJ1-4
CASSLMGAHYGYTF	TGTGCCAGCAGCTTAATGGGGGCCCACTATGGCTACACCTTC	TRBV7-2	many	.	14	TRBJ1-2
CASSVDRGGLDTQYF	TGTGCCAGCAGCGTAGACAGGGGGGGGTTGGATACGCAGTATTTT	TRBV9	few	.	15	TRBJ2-3